These 3 T cell receptor beta chains were sequenced from one sample in a study of T cell repertoires in cytomegalovirus infection (dated by TCRdb to the late 2010s). The treatment or condition label on this specimen signifies: in vitro stimulation with specific CMV peptide epitopes to enrich CMV-specific T cells. The sequencing machine was an Illumina HiSeq 1500. TCRdb handled the public reads itself, with Q25 trimming in fastp and clone calling in MiXCR, and kept productive beta chains. Every entry covers one CDR3 protein and lists the most common genes and DNA from its rows. Within this sample are about 310,000 distinct CDR3 sequences, with 20% to 25% of them counted one time only. The leading ten clones occupy 13% of the sample. These receptors are not linked to any known antigen. Here the sequenced sample was cultured PBMCs, taken from culture after CMV antigen stimulation. These receptors all stem from a human donor in good health (CMV status not recorded). Some clones in this sample may be carry-over from other donors' samples.

This sequence joins TRBV7-6 and TRBJ1-1, with a tentative D call TRBD1 (5 bases). The CDR3 has 15 residues. CDR1 is SGHVS, CDR2 FNYEAQ, per germline. V was pared by 5 bases and J by 3 bases, with 16 bases between. The CDR3 DNA reads as TGTGCCAGCAGCCTCCGGCAGGGTGGCGACACTGAAGCTTTCTTT. Its protein product is CASSLRQGGDTEAFF.

The V gene is TRBV20-1, the J gene TRBJ2-7; 8 nucleotides line up with TRBD2. Losses at the gene ends were 0 bases for V and 4 bases for J; bases not matched to a gene: 8. This CDR3 has 15 residues. Germline V gene data show CDR1 as DFQATT and CDR2 as SNEGSKA (reference sequence). This chain's CDR3 is CSARDAGGTHYEQYF. As DNA, the CDR3 is TGCAGTGCTAGAGACGCGGGAGGCACCCATTACGAGCAGTACTTC.

This clonotype was seen more than once but under ten times. J is TRBJ2-7 and V is TRBV7-2, with TRBD2 as a possible D gene (6 bases). The V and J ends lost 4 bases and 6 bases respectively, with 16 bases between them. Germline V gene sequence: CDR1 SGHTA, CDR2 FQGNSA. This CDR3 comprises 14 residues. The CDR3 here is CASSWGVSLGEQYV. The CDR3 region has the DNA TGTGCCAGCAGCTGGGGGGTGAGTCTGGGCGAGCAGTACGTC.